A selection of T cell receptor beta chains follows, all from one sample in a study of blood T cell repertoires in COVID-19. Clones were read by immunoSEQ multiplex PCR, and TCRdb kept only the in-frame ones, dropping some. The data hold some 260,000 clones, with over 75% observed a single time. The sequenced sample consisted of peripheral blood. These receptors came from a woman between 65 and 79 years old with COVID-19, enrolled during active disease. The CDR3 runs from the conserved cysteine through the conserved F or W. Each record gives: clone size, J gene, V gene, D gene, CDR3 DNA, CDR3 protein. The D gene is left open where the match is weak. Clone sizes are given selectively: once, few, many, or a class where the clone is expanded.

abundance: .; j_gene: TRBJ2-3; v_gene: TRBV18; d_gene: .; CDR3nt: TGTGCCAGCTCACCCCTAGGGGTTGGAGATACGCAGTATTTT; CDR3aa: CASSPLGVGDTQYF
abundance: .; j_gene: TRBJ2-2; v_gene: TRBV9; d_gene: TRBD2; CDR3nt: TGTGCCAGCAGCGCACACACCCCACTAGCGGTGAACACCGGGGAGCTGTTTTTT; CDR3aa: CASSAHTPLAVNTGELFF
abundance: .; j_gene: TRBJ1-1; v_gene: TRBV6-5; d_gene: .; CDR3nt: TGTGCCAGCAGCCCCGGCGGATTGAACACTGAAGCTTTCTTT; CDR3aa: CASSPGGLNTEAFF
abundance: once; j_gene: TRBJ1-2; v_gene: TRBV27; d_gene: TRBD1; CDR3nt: TGTGCCAGCAGTCCTTACAGGGGCCGCCTTAACTATGGCTACACCTTC; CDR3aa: CASSPYRGRLNYGYTF
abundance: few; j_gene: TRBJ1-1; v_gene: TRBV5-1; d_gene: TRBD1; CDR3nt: TGCGCCAGCAGCCTATACAGGGGAAAGACTGAAGCTTTCTTT; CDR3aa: CASSLYRGKTEAFF
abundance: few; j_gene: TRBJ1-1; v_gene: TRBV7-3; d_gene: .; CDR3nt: TGTGCCAGCAGCCCCTTAACTCTAGCCAGGACTGAAGCTTTCTTT; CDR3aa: CASSPLTLARTEAFF
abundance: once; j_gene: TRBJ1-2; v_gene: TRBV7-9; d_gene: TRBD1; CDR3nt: TGTGCCAGCAGCTTAGGGGGACAGCTCAGCTATGGCTACACCTTC; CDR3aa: CASSLGGQLSYGYTF
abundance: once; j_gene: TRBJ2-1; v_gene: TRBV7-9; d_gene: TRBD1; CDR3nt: TGTGCCAGCAGTCCCGGACAGGGCATATACAATGAGCAGTTCTTC; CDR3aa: CASSPGQGIYNEQFF
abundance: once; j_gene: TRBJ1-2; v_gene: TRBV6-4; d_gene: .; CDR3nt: TGTGCCAGCAGGGTGGGCCCCGAGGGGGTCTATGGCTACACCTTC; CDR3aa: CASRVGPEGVYGYTF
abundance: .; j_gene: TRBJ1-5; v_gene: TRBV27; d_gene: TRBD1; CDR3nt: TGTGCCAGCAGTTCATCGACAGGGGCTGGTAGGCCCCAGCATTTT; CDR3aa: CASSSSTGAGRPQHF
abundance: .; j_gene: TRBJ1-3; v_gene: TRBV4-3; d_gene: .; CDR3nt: TGCGCCAGCAGCCCAATAGTGGTCGGCCAGTTGAGGGGAAACACCATATATTTT; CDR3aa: CASSPIVVGQLRGNTIYF
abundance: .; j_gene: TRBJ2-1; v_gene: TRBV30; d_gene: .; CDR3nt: TGTGCCTGGAGTCCCCTCTCCTCCTACAATGAGCAGTTCTTC; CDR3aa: CAWSPLSSYNEQFF
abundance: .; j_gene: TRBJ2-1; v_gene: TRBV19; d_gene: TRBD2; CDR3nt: TGTGCCAGTAGTACCCGGACTAGCGGGAGAGTGAACAATGAGCAGTTCTTC; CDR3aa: CASSTRTSGRVNNEQFF
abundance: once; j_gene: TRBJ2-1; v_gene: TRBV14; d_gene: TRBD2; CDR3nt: TGTGCCAGCAGCTATCATAGGACTAGCGGGAGGTTAAATGAGCAGTTCTTC; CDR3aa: CASSYHRTSGRLNEQFF
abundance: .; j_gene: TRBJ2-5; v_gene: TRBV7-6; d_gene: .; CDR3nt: TGTGCCAGCAGCTTATTGGTCAGGATTCAGGGTAAAGAGACCCAGTACTTC; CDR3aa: CASSLLVRIQGKETQYF
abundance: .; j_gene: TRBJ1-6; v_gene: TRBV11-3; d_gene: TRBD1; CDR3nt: TGTGCCAGCAGCGCCCGGGACAGGGTTTCACCCCTCCACTTT; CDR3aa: CASSARDRVSPLHF
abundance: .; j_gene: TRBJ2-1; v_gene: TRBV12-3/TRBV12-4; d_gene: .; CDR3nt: TGTGCCAGCAGCTCTCTAGAAATCCATGAGCAGTTCTTC; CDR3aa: CASSSLEIHEQFF
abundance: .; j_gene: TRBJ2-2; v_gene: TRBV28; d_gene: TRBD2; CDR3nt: TGTGCCAGCAGTTTGGGGACTAGCGGGACCAACACCGGGGAGCTGTTTTTT; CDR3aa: CASSLGTSGTNTGELFF
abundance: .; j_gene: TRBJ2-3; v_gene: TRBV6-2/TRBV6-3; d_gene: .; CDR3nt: TGTGCCAGCAGCCGCCCCTTAACACGCACAGATACGCAGTATTTT; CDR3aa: CASSRPLTRTDTQYF
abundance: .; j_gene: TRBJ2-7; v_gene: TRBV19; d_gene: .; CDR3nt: TGTGCCAGTAGCCCGGCAGGCGACTCCTACGAGCAGTACTTC; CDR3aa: CASSPAGDSYEQYF
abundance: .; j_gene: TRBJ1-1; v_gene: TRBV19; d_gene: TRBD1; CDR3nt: TGTGCCAGTAAGAGACAGGGGGTCACTGAAGCTTTCTTT; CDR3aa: CASKRQGVTEAFF
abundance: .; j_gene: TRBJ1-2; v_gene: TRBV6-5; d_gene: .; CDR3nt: TGTGCCAGCAGGCGAGAAGATGGCTACACCTTC; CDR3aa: CASRREDGYTF
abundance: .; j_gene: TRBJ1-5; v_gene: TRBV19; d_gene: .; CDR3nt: TGTGCCAGTGGCCAGCCCCAGCATTTT; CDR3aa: CASGQPQHF
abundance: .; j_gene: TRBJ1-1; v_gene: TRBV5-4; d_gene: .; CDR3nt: TGTGCCAGCAGGAGGCAGAACACTGAAGCTTTCTTT; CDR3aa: CASRRQNTEAFF
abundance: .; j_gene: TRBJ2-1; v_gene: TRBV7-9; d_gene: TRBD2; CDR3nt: TGTGCCAGCAGCGCAGGACTAGCGGGAGTGGGTGAGCAGTTCTTC; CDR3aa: CASSAGLAGVGEQFF
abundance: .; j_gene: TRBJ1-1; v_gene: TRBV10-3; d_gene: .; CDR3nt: TGTGCCAGTAGACCGGCAGGACAGCTGAACACTGAAGCTTTCTTT; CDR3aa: CASRPAGQLNTEAFF
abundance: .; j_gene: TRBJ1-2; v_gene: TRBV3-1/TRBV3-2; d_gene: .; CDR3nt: TGTGCCAGCACCGGTGCGGGACGGCCCTATGGCTACACCTTC; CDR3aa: CASTGAGRPYGYTF
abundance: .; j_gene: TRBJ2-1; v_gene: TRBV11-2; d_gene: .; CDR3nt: TGTGCCAGCAGCCCCTATAGGAGCTCCTACAATGAGCAGTTCTTC; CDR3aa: CASSPYRSSYNEQFF
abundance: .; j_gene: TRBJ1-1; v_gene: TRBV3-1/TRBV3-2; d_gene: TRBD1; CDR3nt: TGTGCCAGCAGCCAGGGCTTAGGTGGGGACAGAGCTTTCTTT; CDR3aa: CASSQGLGGDRAFF
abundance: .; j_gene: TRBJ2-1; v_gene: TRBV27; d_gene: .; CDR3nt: TGTGCCAGCAGTGGAGTCTACAATGAGCAGTTCTTC; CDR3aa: CASSGVYNEQFF
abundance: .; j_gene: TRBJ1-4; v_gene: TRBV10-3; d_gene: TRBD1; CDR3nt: TGTGCCATCAGTGATCCCAGACAGGGGGCAAATGAAAAACTGTTTTTT; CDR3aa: CAISDPRQGANEKLFF
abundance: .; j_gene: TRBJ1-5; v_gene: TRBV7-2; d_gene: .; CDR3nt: TGTGCCAGCAGTCTAGCGGGACAATCCAATCAGCCCCAGCATTTT; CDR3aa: CASSLAGQSNQPQHF
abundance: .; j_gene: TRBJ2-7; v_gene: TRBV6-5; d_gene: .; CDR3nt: TGTGCCAGCAGTTACTCGGGTGGGGAGTCGAGCGAGCAGTACTTC; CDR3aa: CASSYSGGESSEQYF
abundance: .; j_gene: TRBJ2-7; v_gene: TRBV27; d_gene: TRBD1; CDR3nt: TGTGCCAGCAGCACGCCGGCAGGGGGCTCCTACGAGCAGTACTTC; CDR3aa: CASSTPAGGSYEQYF
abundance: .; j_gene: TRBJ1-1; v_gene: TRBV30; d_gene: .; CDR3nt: TGTGCCACAAACCGGGATGAAGCTTTCTTT; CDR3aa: CATNRDEAFF
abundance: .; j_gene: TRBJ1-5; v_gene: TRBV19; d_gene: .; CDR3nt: TGTGCCAGTAGTATAAAACCCGGGAGGGGGCAGCCCCAGCATTTT; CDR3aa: CASSIKPGRGQPQHF
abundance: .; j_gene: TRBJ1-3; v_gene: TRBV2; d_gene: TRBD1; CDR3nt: TGTGCCAGCAGTCGACAGGGCTCTGGAAACACCATATATTTT; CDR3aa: CASSRQGSGNTIYF
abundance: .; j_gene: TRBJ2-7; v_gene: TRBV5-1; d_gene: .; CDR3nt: TGCGCCAGCAGCCAACCCGGCTCAGGAATCTACGAGCAGTACTTC; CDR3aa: CASSQPGSGIYEQYF
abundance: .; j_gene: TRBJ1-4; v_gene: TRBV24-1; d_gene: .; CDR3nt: TGTGCCACCAGTGATTTTTCGGGAAAACTGTTTTTT; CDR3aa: CATSDFSGKLFF
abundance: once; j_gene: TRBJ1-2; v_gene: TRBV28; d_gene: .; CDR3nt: TGTGCCAGCAGTTTTCAGAACTATGGCTACACCTTC; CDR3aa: CASSFQNYGYTF
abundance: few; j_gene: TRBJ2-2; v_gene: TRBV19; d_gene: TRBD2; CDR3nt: TGTGCCAGTAGTACCCCGGGAGGTCGGACCGGGGAGCTGTTTTTT; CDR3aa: CASSTPGGRTGELFF
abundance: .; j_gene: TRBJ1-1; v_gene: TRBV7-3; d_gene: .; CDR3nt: TGTGCCAGCAGCCATGGGGGGGTCACTGAAGCTTTCTTT; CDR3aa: CASSHGGVTEAFF
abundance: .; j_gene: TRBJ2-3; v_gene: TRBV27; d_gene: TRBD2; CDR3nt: TGTGCCAGCAGTTTATCCCTACAATTCTCGCTAGCGGGAGGGCCAGGCACAGATACGCAGTATTTT; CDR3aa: CASSLSLQFSLAGGPGTDTQYF
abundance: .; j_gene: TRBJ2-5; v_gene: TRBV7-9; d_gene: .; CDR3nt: TGTGCCAGCAGCCCCCCGGGAGTTAGGAGGGCAGAGACCCAGTACTTC; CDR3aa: CASSPPGVRRAETQYF
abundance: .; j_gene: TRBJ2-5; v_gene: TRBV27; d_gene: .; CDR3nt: TGTGCCAGCAGTTTATTATTTCGGGAGACCCAGTACTTC; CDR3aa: CASSLLFRETQYF
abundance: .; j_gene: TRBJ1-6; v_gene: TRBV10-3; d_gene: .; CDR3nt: TGTGCCACCAGACAGGACCTTAATTCACCCCTCCACTTT; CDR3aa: CATRQDLNSPLHF
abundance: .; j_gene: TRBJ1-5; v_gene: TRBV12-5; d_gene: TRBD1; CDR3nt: TGTGCTAGTGTAGGGGGCCTCAGGGTTGGACAGCCCCAGCATTTT; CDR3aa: CASVGGLRVGQPQHF
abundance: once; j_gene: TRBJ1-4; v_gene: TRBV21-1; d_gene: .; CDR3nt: TGTGCCAGCGGGGAGAATGAAAAACTGTTTTTT; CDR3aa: CASGENEKLFF
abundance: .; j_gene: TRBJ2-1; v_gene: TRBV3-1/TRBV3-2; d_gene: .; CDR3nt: TGTGCCAGCAGCCAAGAAGGAGTGGTCTACAATGAGCAGTTCTTC; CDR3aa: CASSQEGVVYNEQFF
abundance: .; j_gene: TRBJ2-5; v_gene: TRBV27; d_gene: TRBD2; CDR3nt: TGTGCCAGCAGTTCAGGACTAGCAATTGGCCAAGAGACCCAGTACTTC; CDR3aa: CASSSGLAIGQETQYF
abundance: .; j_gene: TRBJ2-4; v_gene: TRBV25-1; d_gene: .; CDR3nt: TGTGCCAGCAGTGAGGCAGGGGCAGCCAAAAACATTCAGTACTTC; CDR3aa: CASSEAGAAKNIQYF
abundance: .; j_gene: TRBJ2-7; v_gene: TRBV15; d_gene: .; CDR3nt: TGTGCCACCAGCAGAGATCAGGTGGTTGGCGAGCAGTACTTC; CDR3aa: CATSRDQVVGEQYF
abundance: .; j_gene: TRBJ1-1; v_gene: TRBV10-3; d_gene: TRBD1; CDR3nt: TGTGCCATCAGTTCAGGGGGTAACACTGAAGCTTTCTTT; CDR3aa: CAISSGGNTEAFF
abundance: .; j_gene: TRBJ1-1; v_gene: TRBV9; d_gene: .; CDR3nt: TGTGCCAGCAGCCTGGGACTTGGAACAGGGAACACTGAAGCTTTCTTT; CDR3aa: CASSLGLGTGNTEAFF
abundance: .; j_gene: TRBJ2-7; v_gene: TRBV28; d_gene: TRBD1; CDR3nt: TGTGCCAGCAGTCACCGGGACAGGCGTTCCTACGAGCAGTACTTC; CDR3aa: CASSHRDRRSYEQYF
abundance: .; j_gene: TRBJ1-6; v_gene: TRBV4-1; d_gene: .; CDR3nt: TGCGCCAGCAGCCCTGAGAGGTCCTATAATTCACCCCTCCACTTT; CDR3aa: CASSPERSYNSPLHF
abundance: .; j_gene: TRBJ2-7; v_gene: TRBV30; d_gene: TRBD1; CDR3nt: TGTGCCTGGAGCGTGCAGGGGGCGTACGAGCAGTACTTC; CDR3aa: CAWSVQGAYEQYF